One sample yielded the 20 T cell receptor beta chains listed below, sequenced in a study of T cells in Graves' hyperthyroidism and ophthalmopathy. TCR beta CDR3 regions were amplified from RNA transcripts. HTBI primers were employed in a first-round RT-PCR of the TCR CDR3. TCRdb re-called the multiplex PCR reads with MiXCR, one entry per CDR3 protein. In the table there are around 690,000 distinct CDR3 sequences, 17% of which are singletons. The sample was blood. The receptors were gathered from a man aged 50-60 years with Graves' hyperthyroidism.

This clonotype was observed a few times. The V and J genes are TRBV7-9 and TRBJ2-7, with TRBD1 identical over 8 bases. The CDR3 is 15 amino acids. Trimming at V came to 4 bases and at J to 5 bases, leaving 10 bases not matched to a gene. From germline, CDR1 is SEHNR and CDR2 FQNEAQ (reference sequence). The CDR3 DNA is TGTGCCAGCAGCTCACAGGACAGGGCAGGGGACGAGCAGTACTTC. Translation gives CASSSQDRAGDEQYF.

V gene TRBV28 combines with J gene TRBJ1-5; 7 bases are a match to TRBD1. This CDR3 contains 13 residues. J gave up 6 bases and V 5 bases, and 4 bases lay outside the gene matches. Germline V gene data show CDR1 as MDHEN and CDR2 as SYDVKM. In nucleotides, the CDR3 is TGTGCCAGCAGTGCTGGACAGGTTCAGCCCCAGCATTTT. It specifies CASSAGQVQPQHF.

Only a few counts were recorded for this clonotype. The chain uses TRBV7-3 and TRBJ2-1; 12 nucleotides align to TRBD2. This CDR3 contains 15 residues. Per the germline V gene, CDR1 is SGHTA and CDR2 is FQGTGA. Trimming took 1 base from V and 10 from J; bases not matched to a gene: 5. This CDR3 is CASSLRLAGEGEQFF. DNA of the CDR3: TGTGCCAGCAGCTTAAGACTAGCGGGAGAAGGAGAGCAGTTCTTC.

In this sample, this clonotype turned up many times. This sequence joins TRBV2 and TRBJ1-4; D perhaps matches TRBD1 (5 bases). Germline values: CDR1 SNHLY, CDR2 FYNNEI. CDR3 length equals 14 residues. Trimming removed 7 bases from V and 4 bases from J, with 13 bases in between. For the CDR3, the DNA is TGTGCCAGCACAAAGGAGGGGAATAATGAAAAACTGTTTTTT. Protein sequence: CASTKEGNNEKLFF. The variable domain in full, completed from reference TRBV2 and TRBJ1-4, reads EPEVTQTPSHQVTQMGQEVILRCVPISNHLYFYWYRQILGQKVEFLVSFYNNEISEKSEIFDDQFSVERPDGSNFTLKIRSTKLEDSAMYFCASTKEGNNEKLFFGSGTQLSVL.

Ten or more counts support this clonotype. The genes are TRBV29-1 and TRBJ2-3; a weak D match, TRBD1 (5 bases). CDR1 is SQVTM, CDR2 ANQGSEA, per germline. The CDR3 has 14 residues. Trimming took 2 bases from V and 1 from J, leaving 10 bases between them. This CDR3 reads CSVERGSGTDTQYF. CDR3 in DNA: TGCAGCGTTGAAAGGGGTTCGGGCACAGATACGCAGTATTTT.

V gene TRBV12-3 or TRBV12-4 combines with J gene TRBJ2-1, with D unresolved. The ends were cut back, 6 bases at V and 2 bases at J, with 11 bases in the middle. The CDR3 length is 14 residues. The CDR3 nucleotides are TGTGCCAGCAGGATGGTTTCGCCCTACAATGAGCAGTTCTTC. It specifies CASRMVSPYNEQFF.

This clonotype has only a few counts. The rearrangement joins TRBV18 to TRBJ2-1; D unclear. Germline V gene lookup returns CDR1 KGHSH and CDR2 LQKENI. V was trimmed by 0 bases and J by 9 bases, leaving 12 bases between them. This CDR3 comprises 14 residues. CDR3: CASSPPSIDGEQFF. The CDR3 region has the DNA TGTGCCAGCTCACCACCGTCCATTGACGGTGAGCAGTTCTTC.

The sample holds many counts of this clonotype. This rearrangement joins TRBV11-2 to TRBJ2-5, with 7 bases fitting TRBD2. With V trimmed by 1 base and J by 3 bases, 14 bases remained unmatched. CDR1 SGHAT and CDR2 FQNNGV come from the germline V gene. The CDR3 spans 18 residues. In DNA, the CDR3 is TGTGCCAGCAGCTTAGCTTACGGTCGGGCGGGAGCCAAAGAGACCCAGTACTTC. Translated: CASSLAYGRAGAKETQYF.

This clonotype was seen a handful of times. The rearrangement uses TRBV29-1 and TRBJ2-7; 7 bases line up with TRBD2. The CDR3 length is 14 residues. The V and J ends lost 4 bases and 1 base, in that order; junction bases with no gene match: 7. Germline CDR1 and CDR2: SQVTM and ANQGSEA. Here the CDR3 reads CSVGPRLASYEQYF. In DNA form, the CDR3 reads TGCAGCGTTGGTCCCCGACTAGCTTCCTACGAGCAGTACTTC.

This clonotype was seen ten or more times. This chain uses TRBV11-2 with TRBJ2-4; no firm D call. The CDR3 runs 13 residues. Germline CDR1 reads SGHAT; CDR2 reads FQNNGV. V was cut by 5 bases and J by 2 bases, with 7 bases left in between. CDR3 DNA sequence: TGTGCCAGCAGCCGGGTCACCAAAAACATTCAGTACTTC. Translation: CASSRVTKNIQYF.

This clonotype was counted between two and nine times. This chain joins TRBV6-1 and TRBJ2-6, with TRBD1 matching over 7 bases. V was pared by 5 bases and J by 0 bases, with 7 bases of the junction left unmatched. This CDR3 contains 17 residues. CDR1 and CDR2 from the germline V gene are MNHNS and SASEGT. This chain's CDR3 is CASSQGQFISGANVLTF. In DNA, the CDR3 is TGTGCCAGCAGTCAGGGACAGTTTATCTCTGGGGCCAACGTCCTGACTTTC.

In regard to this clonotype: A much bigger clone sits one base away, suggesting this may be a read error. This sequence joins TRBV29-1 and TRBJ1-5, with D tentatively TRBD1 (5 bases). Germline V gene data show CDR1 as SQVTM and CDR2 as ANQGSEA. This CDR3 has 13 residues. The CDR3 is CMAGRLNNQPQHF. Here the CDR3 DNA reads TGCATGGCAGGGCGACTCAACAATCAGCCCCAGCATTTT.

CDR3 DNA sequence: TGTGCCAGCAGAGAGGGAAATGGTGAGCAGTTCTTC. Residues: CASREGNGEQFF. J is TRBJ2-1 and V is TRBV9; D might be TRBD2 (5 bases). Germline loops: CDR1 SGDLS, CDR2 YYNGEE. This CDR3 comprises 12 residues. The V end was cut by 5 bases, the J end by 9 bases, with 12 bases between.

This chain connects TRBV6-2 or TRBV6-3 to TRBJ1-4; D unclear. Per the germline V gene, CDR1 is MNHEY and CDR2 is SVGEGT. Trimming shortened V by 6 bases and J by 3 bases, and 17 bases separated the two germline ends. The CDR3 consists of 16 residues. The CDR3 DNA follows: TGTGCCAGCAGGGCATCAGACAAGGGATCTAATGAAAAACTGTTTTTT. Translation: CASRASDKGSNEKLFF.

This clonotype was recorded at least ten times. The genes are TRBV28 and TRBJ2-5; 11 bases line up with TRBD2. Germline CDR1 MDHEN, CDR2 SYDVKM. This CDR3 spans 15 amino acids. V shed 6 bases, J shed 5 bases, and the junction held 8 bases outside the gene matches. The CDR3 coding sequence is TGTGCCAGCAGCTTAGCGGGAGGGCCGGACGAGACCCAGTACTTC. Its translation is CASSLAGGPDETQYF.

In its sample, this clonotype was seen many times. This chain connects TRBV28 to TRBJ1-4; D not resolved. The germline V and J ends were trimmed by 5 bases and 5 bases, with 9 bases remaining between them. Germline CDR1 and CDR2: MDHEN and SYDVKM. The length of the CDR3 is 13 residues. CDR3 residues: CASSRAVNEKLFF. In DNA form, the CDR3 reads TGTGCCAGCAGTAGGGCGGTGAATGAAAAACTGTTTTTT.

Ten or more counts support this clonotype. The V and J genes are TRBV18 and TRBJ2-7; D is undetermined. The V gene's germline CDR1 is KGHSH and CDR2 LQKENI. CDR3 length equals 14 residues. With 0 bases removed from V and 2 bases from J, the gap between germline ends came to 8 bases. DNA for the CDR3: TGTGCCAGCTCACCACCGAGGCCGCCCTACGAGCAGTACTTC. This codes for CASSPPRPPYEQYF.

The chain recombines TRBV3-1 with TRBJ2-6, with TRBD2 matching 11 bases. Germline V gene lookup returns CDR1 LGHDT and CDR2 YNNKEL (reference sequence). With 5 bases clipped from V and 4 bases from J, the junction kept 7 bases outside the gene matches. This CDR3 is 17 amino acids long. CDR3: CASSIGLAGTGANVLTF. As DNA, the CDR3 is TGTGCCAGCAGCATTGGACTAGCGGGTACGGGGGCCAACGTCCTGACTTTC.

V is TRBV5-6 and J is TRBJ2-3; possible D gene TRBD1, 5 bases. The CDR3 runs to 12 residues. Deletions cut 5 bases from V and 3 bases from J, with 7 bases between. Germline loops: CDR1 SGHDT, CDR2 YYEEEE. CDR3 residues: CASRYRTDTQYF. The DNA of the CDR3 is TGTGCCAGCAGATACAGGACAGATACGCAGTATTTT. Together with reference TRBV5-6 and TRBJ2-3, the CDR3 gives the full variable domain: DAGVTQSPTHLIKTRGQQVTLRCSPKSGHDTVSWYQQALGQGPQFIFQYYEEEERQRGNFPDRFSGHQFPNYSSELNVNALLLGDSALYLCASRYRTDTQYFGPGTRLTVL.

Concerning this clonotype itself: A much more abundant neighbour one base away suggests this may be a read error. The chain uses TRBV27 and TRBJ2-1, with TRBD2 matching 8 bases. The V gene's germline CDR1 is MNHEY and CDR2 SMNVEV (reference sequence). V lost 3 bases and J lost 9; bases outside the gene matches: 7. CDR3 length: 14 residues. The CDR3 DNA follows: TGTGCCAGCAGTTTGGCGGGAGGAATCTCTGAGCAGTTCTTC. Translated, it gives CASSLAGGISEQFF.